The source of this T cell receptor beta chain is a study of cytomegalovirus exposure and HLA in healthy donors. General study results and limits: 164 TCR beta chains were listed as cytomegalovirus-associated. With later analysis, a missense DCLRE1C variant became linked to TCR beta V- and J-gene trimming.

As for this clone: What it binds is not known.

Primers for the PCR totalled 60 Vbeta and 13 Jbeta. Profiling relied on immunoSEQ multiplex PCR, and the TCRdb table lists in-frame clones only, not all of them. This sample has approximately 52,000 clones, with 77% found just once. Germline loops: CDR1 LGHNA, CDR2 YSLEER. The CDR3 totals 17 residues. Trimming removed 1 base from V and 1 base from J, with 13 bases in between. The sequencing sample was made of PBMCs. This clonotype was sampled from a female donor in good health and CMV-seronegative. The chain is built from TRBV4-3 and TRBJ2-2; possible D gene TRBD2, 6 bases. The chain's CDR3 is CASSQAVGRWNTGELFF. Here the CDR3 DNA reads TGCGCCAGCAGCCAAGCGGTCGGGAGATGGAACACCGGGGAGCTGTTTTTT.